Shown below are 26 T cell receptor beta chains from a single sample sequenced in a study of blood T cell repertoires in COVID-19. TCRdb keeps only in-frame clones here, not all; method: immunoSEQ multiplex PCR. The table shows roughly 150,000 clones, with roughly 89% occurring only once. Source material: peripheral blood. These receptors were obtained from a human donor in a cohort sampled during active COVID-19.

The CDR3 DNA reads as TGTGCCAGCAGCGTAGCTGAGACTAGCGGAAGCACAGATACGCAGTATTTT. It codes for CASSVAETSGSTDTQYF. The chain carries TRBV9 and TRBJ2-3; 9 bases match TRBD2. The germline V gene has CDR1 SGDLS and CDR2 YYNGEE. V lost 0 bases and J lost 0; bases outside the gene matches: 5. CDR3 length equals 17 residues.

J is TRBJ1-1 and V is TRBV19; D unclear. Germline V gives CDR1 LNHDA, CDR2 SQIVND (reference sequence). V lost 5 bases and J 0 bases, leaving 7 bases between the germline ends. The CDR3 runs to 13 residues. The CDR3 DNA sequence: TGTGCCAGTAGTGTCAGTTTGAACACTGAAGCTTTCTTT. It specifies CASSVSLNTEAFF.

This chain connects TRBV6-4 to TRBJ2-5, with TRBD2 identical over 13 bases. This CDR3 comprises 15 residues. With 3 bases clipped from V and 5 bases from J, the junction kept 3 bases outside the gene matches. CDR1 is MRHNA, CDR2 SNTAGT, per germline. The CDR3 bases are TGTGCCAGCAGTGAGACTAGCGGGGGGACGGAGACCCAGTACTTC. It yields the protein CASSETSGGTETQYF.

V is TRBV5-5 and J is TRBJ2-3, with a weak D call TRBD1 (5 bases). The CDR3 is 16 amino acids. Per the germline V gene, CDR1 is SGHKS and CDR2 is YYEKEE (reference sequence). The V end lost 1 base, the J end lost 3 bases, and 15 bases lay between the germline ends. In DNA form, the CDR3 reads TGTGCCAGCAGCTTGTTCCCAGGGCTGGGGACAGATACGCAGTATTTT. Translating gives CASSLFPGLGTDTQYF.

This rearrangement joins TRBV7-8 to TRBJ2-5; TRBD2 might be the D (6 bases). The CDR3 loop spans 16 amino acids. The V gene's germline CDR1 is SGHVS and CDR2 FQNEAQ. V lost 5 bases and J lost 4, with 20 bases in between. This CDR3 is CASSPLEGVVRETQYF. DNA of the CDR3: TGTGCCAGCAGCCCCCTGGAGGGAGTGGTAAGAGAGACCCAGTACTTC. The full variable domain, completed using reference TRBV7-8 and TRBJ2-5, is GAGVSQSPRYKVAKRGQDVALRCDPISGHVSLFWYQQALGQGPEFLTYFQNEAQLDKSGLPSDRFFAERPEGSVSTLKIQRTQQEDSAVYLCASSPLEGVVRETQYFGPGTRLLVL.

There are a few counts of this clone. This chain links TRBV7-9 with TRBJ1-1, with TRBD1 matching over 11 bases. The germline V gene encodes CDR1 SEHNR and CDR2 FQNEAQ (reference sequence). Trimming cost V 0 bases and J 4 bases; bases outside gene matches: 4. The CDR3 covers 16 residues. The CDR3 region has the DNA TGTGCCAGCAGCTTAGCTACCGGGACAGGGGGCACTGAAGCTTTCTTT. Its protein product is CASSLATGTGGTEAFF.

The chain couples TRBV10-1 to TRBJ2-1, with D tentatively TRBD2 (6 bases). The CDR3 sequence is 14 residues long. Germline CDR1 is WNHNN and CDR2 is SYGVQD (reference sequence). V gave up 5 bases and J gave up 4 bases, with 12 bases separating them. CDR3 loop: CASSPGLTYNEQFF. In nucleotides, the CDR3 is TGCGCCAGCAGTCCGGGACTGACGTACAATGAGCAGTTCTTC.

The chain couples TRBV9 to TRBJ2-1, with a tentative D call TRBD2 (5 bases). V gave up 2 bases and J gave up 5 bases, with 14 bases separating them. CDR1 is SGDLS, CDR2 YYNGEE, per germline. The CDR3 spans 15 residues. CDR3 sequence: CASSVARTPHNEQFF. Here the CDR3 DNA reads TGTGCCAGCAGCGTCGCCCGGACTCCTCACAATGAGCAGTTCTTC.

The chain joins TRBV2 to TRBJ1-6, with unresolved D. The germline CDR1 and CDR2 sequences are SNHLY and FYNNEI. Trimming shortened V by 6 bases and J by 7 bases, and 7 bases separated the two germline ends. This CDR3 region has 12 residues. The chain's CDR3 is CASSQLNSPLHF. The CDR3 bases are TGTGCCAGCAGCCAACTCAATTCACCCCTCCACTTT.

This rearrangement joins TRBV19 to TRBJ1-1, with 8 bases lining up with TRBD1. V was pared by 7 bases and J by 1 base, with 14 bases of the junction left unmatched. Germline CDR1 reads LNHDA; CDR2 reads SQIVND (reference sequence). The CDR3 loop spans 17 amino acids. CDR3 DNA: TGTGCCAGTAAGTATAAAGGACAGGGTGCTAAGAACACTGAAGCTTTCTTT. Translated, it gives CASKYKGQGAKNTEAFF.

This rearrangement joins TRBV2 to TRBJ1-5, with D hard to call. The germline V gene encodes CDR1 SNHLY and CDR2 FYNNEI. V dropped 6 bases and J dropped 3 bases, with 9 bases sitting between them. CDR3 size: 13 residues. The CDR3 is CASRLEHNQPQHF. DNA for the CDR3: TGTGCCAGCAGGCTAGAACACAATCAGCCCCAGCATTTT.

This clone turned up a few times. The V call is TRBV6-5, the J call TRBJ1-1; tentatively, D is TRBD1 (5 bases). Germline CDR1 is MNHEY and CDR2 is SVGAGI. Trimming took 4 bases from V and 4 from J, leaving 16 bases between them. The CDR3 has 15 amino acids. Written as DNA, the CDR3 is TGTGCCAGCAGTTGGTCCTTTCCCAGGGCCACTGAAGCTTTCTTT. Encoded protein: CASSWSFPRATEAFF.

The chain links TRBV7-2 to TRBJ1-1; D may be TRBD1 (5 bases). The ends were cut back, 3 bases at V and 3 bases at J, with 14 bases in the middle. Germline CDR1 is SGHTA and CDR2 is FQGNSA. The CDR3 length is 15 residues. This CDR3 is CASSFISRVDTEAFF. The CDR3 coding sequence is TGTGCCAGCAGCTTCATCAGCAGGGTGGACACTGAAGCTTTCTTT.

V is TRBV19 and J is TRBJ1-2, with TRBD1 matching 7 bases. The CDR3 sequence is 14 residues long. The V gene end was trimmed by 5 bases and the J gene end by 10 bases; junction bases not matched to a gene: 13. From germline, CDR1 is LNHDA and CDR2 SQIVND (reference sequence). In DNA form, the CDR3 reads TGTGCCAGTAGTGGGGAAGACAGGGAGGAAAACTACACCTTC. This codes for CASSGEDREENYTF.

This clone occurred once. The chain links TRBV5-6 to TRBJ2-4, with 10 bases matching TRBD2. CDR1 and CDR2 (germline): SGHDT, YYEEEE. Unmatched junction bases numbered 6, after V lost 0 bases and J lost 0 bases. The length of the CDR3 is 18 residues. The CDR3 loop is CASSLVLAGELAKNIQYF. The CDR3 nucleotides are TGTGCCAGCAGCTTGGTGCTAGCGGGGGAGCTAGCCAAAAACATTCAGTACTTC.

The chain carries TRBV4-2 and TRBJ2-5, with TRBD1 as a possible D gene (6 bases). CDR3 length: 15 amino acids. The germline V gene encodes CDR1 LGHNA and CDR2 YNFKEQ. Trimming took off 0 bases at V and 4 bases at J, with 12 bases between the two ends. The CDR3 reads CASSQDEGQRETQYF. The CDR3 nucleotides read TGTGCCAGCAGCCAAGATGAAGGACAGCGAGAGACCCAGTACTTC.

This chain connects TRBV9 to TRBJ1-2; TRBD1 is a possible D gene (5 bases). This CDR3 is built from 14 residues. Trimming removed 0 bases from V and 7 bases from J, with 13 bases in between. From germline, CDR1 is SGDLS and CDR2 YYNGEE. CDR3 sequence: CASSVEGPEGGYTF. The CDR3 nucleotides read TGTGCCAGCAGCGTAGAGGGACCGGAGGGTGGCTACACCTTC.

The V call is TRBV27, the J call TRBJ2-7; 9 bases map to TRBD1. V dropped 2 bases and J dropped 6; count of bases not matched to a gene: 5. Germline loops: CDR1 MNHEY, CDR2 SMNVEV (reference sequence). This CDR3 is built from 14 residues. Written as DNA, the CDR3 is TGTGCCAGCAGTTTAGGGAGACAGGGGGTCGAGCAGTACTTC. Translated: CASSLGRQGVEQYF.

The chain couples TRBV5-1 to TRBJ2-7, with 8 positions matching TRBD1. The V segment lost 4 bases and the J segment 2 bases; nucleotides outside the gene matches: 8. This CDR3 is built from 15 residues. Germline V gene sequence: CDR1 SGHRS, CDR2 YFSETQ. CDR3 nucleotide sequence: TGCGCCAGCAGCCCCCTAGGACAGGGCCCCTACGAGCAGTACTTC. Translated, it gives CASSPLGQGPYEQYF. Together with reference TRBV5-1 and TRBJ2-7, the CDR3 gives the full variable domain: KAGVTQTPRYLIKTRGQQVTLSCSPISGHRSVSWYQQTPGQGLQFLFEYFSETQRNKGNFPGRFSGRQFSNSRSEMNVSTLELGDSALYLCASSPLGQGPYEQYFGPGTRLTVT.

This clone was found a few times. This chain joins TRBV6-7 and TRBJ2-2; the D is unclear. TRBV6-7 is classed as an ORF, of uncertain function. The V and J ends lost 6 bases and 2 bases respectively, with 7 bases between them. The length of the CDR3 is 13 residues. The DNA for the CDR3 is TGTGCCAGCAGGGTTACTAACACCGGGGAGCTGTTTTTT. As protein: CASRVTNTGELFF.

In DNA form, the CDR3 reads TGTGCCAGCAGCCTAGGGACAGGGGCCCTCCAAGAGACCCAGTACTTC. Translation gives CASSLGTGALQETQYF. This chain connects TRBV7-3 to TRBJ2-5, with 10 positions matching TRBD1. After removal of 5 bases from V and 1 base from J, the junction contained 7 bases not matched to a gene. Germline V lookup: CDR1 SGHTA, CDR2 FQGTGA. The CDR3 consists of 16 residues.

The CDR3 loop reads CASLGGGTPKGTHEQYF. DNA of the CDR3: TGTGCCAGCCTGGGGGGTGGGACTCCGAAGGGTACCCACGAGCAGTACTTC. The chain employs TRBV18 and TRBJ2-7; a possible D gene is TRBD2 (6 bases). The length of the CDR3 is 17 residues. V lost 8 bases to trimming and J lost 5 bases, with 28 bases between them. Germline V CDR1 and CDR2: KGHSH, LQKENI.

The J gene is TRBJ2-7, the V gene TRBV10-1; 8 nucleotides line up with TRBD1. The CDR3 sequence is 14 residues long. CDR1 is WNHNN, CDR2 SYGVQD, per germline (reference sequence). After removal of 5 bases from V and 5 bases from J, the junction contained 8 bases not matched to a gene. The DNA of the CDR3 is TGCGCCAGCAGTTTTCAGGGGGCTAGGGACGAGCAGTACTTC. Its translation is CASSFQGARDEQYF.

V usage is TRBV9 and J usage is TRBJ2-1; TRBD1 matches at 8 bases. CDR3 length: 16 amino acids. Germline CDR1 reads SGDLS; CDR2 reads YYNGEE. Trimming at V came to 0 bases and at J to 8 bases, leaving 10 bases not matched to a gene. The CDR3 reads CASSVATGVLQDEQFF. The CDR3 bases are TGTGCCAGCAGCGTAGCGACAGGGGTCCTTCAAGATGAGCAGTTCTTC.

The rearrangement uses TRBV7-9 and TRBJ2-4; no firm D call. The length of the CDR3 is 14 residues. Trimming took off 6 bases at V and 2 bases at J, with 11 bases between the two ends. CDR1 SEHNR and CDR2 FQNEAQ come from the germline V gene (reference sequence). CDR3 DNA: TGTGCCAGCAGTACGCCACAGACCAAAAACATTCAGTACTTC. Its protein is CASSTPQTKNIQYF.

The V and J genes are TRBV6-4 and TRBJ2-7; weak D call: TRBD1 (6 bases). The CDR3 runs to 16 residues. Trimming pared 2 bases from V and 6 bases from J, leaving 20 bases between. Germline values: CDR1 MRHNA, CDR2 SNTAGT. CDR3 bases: TGTGCCAGCAGTGACAGCGGACAGAATAGACTAACCGAGCAGTACTTC. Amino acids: CASSDSGQNRLTEQYF.